These T cell receptor beta chains were read from a single sample in a study of OX40 agonist ivuxolimab in advanced cancers. Clones were read by immunoSEQ multiplex PCR, and TCRdb kept only the in-frame ones, dropping some. The sample has about 80,000 clones; around 94% are singletons. This specimen was CD4+ or CD8+ T cells sorted from blood, taken in a trial of the OX40 agonist ivuxolimab. The source is an adult with an advanced solid tumor such as melanoma, head and neck, liver or kidney cancer. The CDR3 runs from the conserved cysteine through the conserved F or W. D genes are given only for firm matches. The size of a clone is reported for some rows only, either as once, few or many, or as a class for expanded clones.

J	V	size	D	length	CDR3	DNA
TRBJ2-7	TRBV28	.	.	13	CASSRDPSYEQYF	TGTGCCAGCAGTAGAGACCCTTCCTACGAGCAGTACTTC
TRBJ2-7	TRBV30	.	.	12	CAWSRSTYEQYF	TGTGCCTGGAGTAGGTCCACCTACGAGCAGTACTTC
TRBJ1-3	TRBV10-3	.	.	13	CAISEQGRNTIYF	TGTGCCATCAGTGAGCAGGGGAGAAACACCATATATTTT
TRBJ1-5	TRBV19	.	TRBD1	18	CASSTVRGTGGGNQPQHF	TGTGCCAGTAGTACAGTAAGGGGGACAGGGGGAGGCAATCAGCCCCAGCATTTT
TRBJ2-3	TRBV6-5	.	TRBD2	15	CASSYGTSGGDTQYF	TGTGCCAGCAGTTACGGCACTAGCGGGGGGGATACGCAGTATTTT
TRBJ2-7	TRBV15	.	TRBD1	15	CATSGIDRVQDEQYF	TGTGCCACCAGCGGTATAGACAGGGTTCAGGACGAGCAGTACTTC
TRBJ2-5	TRBV18	.	TRBD2	14	CASSRGGVQETQYF	TGTGCCAGCTCACGGGGGGGGGTCCAAGAGACCCAGTACTTC
TRBJ1-3	TRBV4-2	.	.	16	CASSQDGQSGGNTIYF	TGTGCCAGCAGCCAAGATGGACAGTCGGGTGGAAACACCATATATTTT
TRBJ1-4	TRBV28	.	TRBD1	13	CASGGQLNEKLFF	TGTGCCAGCGGGGGACAGCTTAATGAAAAACTGTTTTTT
TRBJ1-1	TRBV6-6	.	TRBD1	13	CASSSRGDTEAFF	TGTGCCAGCAGCAGCAGGGGGGACACTGAAGCTTTCTTT
TRBJ2-2	TRBV2	.	TRBD1	15	CASRGGTGMGGELFF	TGTGCCAGCAGAGGGGGGACAGGGATGGGCGGGGAGCTGTTTTTT
TRBJ1-1	TRBV28	.	.	15	CASPGRSGRWTEAFF	TGTGCCAGCCCTGGGAGGTCAGGGCGGTGGACTGAAGCTTTCTTT
TRBJ2-1	TRBV29-1	.	.	13	CSVDRYPNNEQFF	TGCAGCGTTGACCGGTACCCGAACAATGAGCAGTTCTTC
TRBJ2-2	TRBV11-3	.	.	14	CASSPLSATGELFF	TGTGCCAGCAGCCCTCTCAGCGCGACCGGGGAGCTGTTTTTT
TRBJ1-4	TRBV10-2	.	.	12	CASRDPGEKLFF	TGCGCCAGCAGAGACCCCGGGGAAAAACTGTTTTTT
TRBJ1-2	TRBV4-2	once	TRBD1	13	CASSQQGDRGYTF	TGTGCCAGCAGCCAACAGGGGGACCGAGGCTACACCTTC
TRBJ2-7	TRBV7-8	once	.	15	CASSLGVLPSSEQYF	TGTGCCAGCAGCTTAGGGGTCCTGCCCTCCTCCGAGCAGTACTTC
TRBJ2-5	TRBV29-1	.	TRBD2	14	CSAERGGAQETQYF	TGCAGCGCCGAGCGGGGAGGTGCACAAGAGACCCAGTACTTC
TRBJ2-7	TRBV5-1	once	TRBD2	14	CASAREAVWYEQYF	TGCGCCAGCGCCCGGGAGGCCGTTTGGTACGAGCAGTACTTC
TRBJ2-1	TRBV13	.	TRBD1	11	CASSWTGTKFF	TGTGCCAGCAGCTGGACAGGGACGAAGTTCTTC
TRBJ2-7	TRBV6-6	.	.	13	CASSYFARVEQYF	TGTGCCAGCAGTTACTTTGCCAGGGTCGAGCAGTACTTC
TRBJ1-5	TRBV7-2	.	.	15	CASNSNQGSNQPQHF	TGTGCCAGCAACTCAAATCAGGGCAGCAATCAGCCCCAGCATTTT